This record covers a single TCR beta chain. In this sample, this clonotype turned up a few times. Its specific antigen is unknown. Qualities for individual bases were not recorded, and no much larger clone is one base off. From the cysteine up to the phenylalanine, the CDR3 has a length of 13 residues. Just CDR3 DNA is preserved here, 39 bases in frame from base 1. CDR1 and CDR2, per the germline V gene, are SGHRS and YFSETQ. Trimming costs V 1 base and J 5 bases, and their ends lie 9 bases apart. The data were obtained in a study of CD8 T cells in ankylosing spondylitis (dated 2017 in TCRdb). With regard to the full study: T cell receptor beta repertoires were profiled in healthy donors and ankylosing spondylitis patients so that disease-linked TCR variants could be found. Peripheral blood was sampled, and synovial fluid was additionally collected from ankylosing spondylitis patients. In total, the full study cohort was made up of roughly 110 healthy donors and approximately 27 ankylosing spondylitis patients.

The sample was run on an Illumina HiSeq 2500. Quantitative 5'-RACE with molecular barcodes was used to prepare TCR beta libraries. The paper's data handling went like this. To identify disease-linked TCR variants, a new computational method was used, one built on a probabilistic model of VDJ rearrangement. The raw public data were reprocessed by TCRdb itself: fastp quality trimming at Q25, MiXCR clonotype calling, in-frame beta chains only. Rows matching on CDR3 protein sequence are summarized as one entry with the most common DNA and genes. The V and J calls, along with clone size, are taken from TCRdb and not from the paper's own processing. The sample table contains roughly 370,000 distinct CDR3 sequences; only one count was recorded for about 20% of them. Of the sample, roughly a sixth is held by the ten largest clones. Beyond this particular receptor, the publication reports: Some motif variants were previously reported in synovial fluid and blood of reactive arthritis patients, suggesting common disease-initiation mechanisms. The disease-linked clones had a CD8+ phenotype and were found at relatively low frequencies in peripheral blood. The disease-linked clones were reported to be significantly enriched in matched synovial fluid samples from ankylosing spondylitis patients. A TCR beta motif made up of several highly homologous amino acid variants appeared to be characteristic of blood from ankylosing spondylitis patients.

The V gene is TRBV5-1 and the J gene is TRBJ2-5; no D segment can be confidently identified. The receptor was isolated from a male donor with ankylosing spondylitis. Sequencing input: blood, either unsorted or a sorted T cell fraction (not recorded which). The CDR3 in this case is CASSLLPGETQYF. The nucleotides are TGCGCCAGCAGCTTGTTGCCTGGGGAGACCCAGTACTTC.